This T cell receptor beta chain was identified in a study of shared clonotypes between healthy human individuals. Study conclusions and caveats: Across subsets, estimated richness was generally greater for naive than for memory populations.

Notes on this clone: Its antigen is currently unknown.

This CDR3 comprises 14 residues. Trimming pared 0 bases from V and 4 bases from J, leaving 10 bases between. CDR1 and CDR2 from the germline V gene are SGDLS and YYNGEE. Libraries were prepared by immunoSEQ multiplex PCR; TCRdb keeps only in-frame clonotypes and omits some of them. The data contain some 1 million clones, around 74% of them singletons. Sample: memory CD4+ T cells sorted from blood. As to subset: CD45RA-negative fraction. This TCR was recovered from a man aged 18 to 29 in good health. V is TRBV9 and J is TRBJ1-2; a weak D match, TRBD1 (5 bases). DNA for the CDR3: TGTGCCAGCAGCGTAGATTCAGGGTCCTATGGCTACACCTTC. Protein sequence: CASSVDSGSYGYTF.